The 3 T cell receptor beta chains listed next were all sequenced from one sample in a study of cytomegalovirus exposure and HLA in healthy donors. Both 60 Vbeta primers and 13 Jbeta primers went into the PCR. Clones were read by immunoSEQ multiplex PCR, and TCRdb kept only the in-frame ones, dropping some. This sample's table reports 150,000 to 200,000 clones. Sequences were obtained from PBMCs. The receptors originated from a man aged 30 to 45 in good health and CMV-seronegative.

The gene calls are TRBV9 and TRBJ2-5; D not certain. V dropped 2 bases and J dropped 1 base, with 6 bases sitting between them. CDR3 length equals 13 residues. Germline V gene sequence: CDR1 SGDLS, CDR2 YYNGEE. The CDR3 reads CASSVRFQETQYF. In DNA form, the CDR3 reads TGTGCCAGCAGCGTTAGATTCCAAGAGACCCAGTACTTC. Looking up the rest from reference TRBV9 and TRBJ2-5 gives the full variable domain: DSGVTQTPKHLITATGQRVTLRCSPRSGDLSVYWYQQSLDQGLQFLIQYYNGEERAKGNILERFSAQQFPDLHSELNLSSLELGDSALYFCASSVRFQETQYFGPGTRLLVL.

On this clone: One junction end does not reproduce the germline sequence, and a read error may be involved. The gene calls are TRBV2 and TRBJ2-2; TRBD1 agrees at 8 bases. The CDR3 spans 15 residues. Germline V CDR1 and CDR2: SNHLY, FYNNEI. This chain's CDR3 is CASREGTGNTGELFF. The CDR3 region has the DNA TGTGCCAGCAGGGAAGGGACAGGGAACACCGGGGAGCTGTTTTTT.

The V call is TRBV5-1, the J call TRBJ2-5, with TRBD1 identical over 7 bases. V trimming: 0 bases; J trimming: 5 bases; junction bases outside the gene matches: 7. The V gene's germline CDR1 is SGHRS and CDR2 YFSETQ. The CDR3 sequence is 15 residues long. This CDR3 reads CASSLVDRARETQYF. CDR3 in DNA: TGCGCCAGCAGCTTGGTAGACAGGGCAAGGGAGACCCAGTACTTC.